The source of this T cell receptor beta chain is a study of blood T cells in healthy people across ages. About the study: There was about one barcoded beta molecule captured by template switching per two T cells.

Then a second PCR, running roughly 7 to 12 cycles, was carried out with a sample-barcoded 5' primer and a J-beta primer mix. TCRdb analysed the 5' RACE reads with MiXCR anew, one entry per CDR3 protein. The sample records under 750,000 distinct CDR3 sequences, 40% to 55% being singletons. Germline V gives CDR1 SGHRS, CDR2 YFSETQ. Trimming stripped 4 bases from V and 11 bases from J, with 19 bases between. The CDR3 spans 15 residues. The sequenced sample consisted of blood. The clonotype originates from an elderly man in good health. The chain combines TRBV5-1 with TRBJ1-6, with D possibly matching TRBD1 (6 bases). The CDR3 here is CASSPMNRVDPPLHF. In DNA form, the CDR3 reads TGCGCCAGCAGCCCTATGAACAGGGTTGATCCACCCCTCCACTTT.